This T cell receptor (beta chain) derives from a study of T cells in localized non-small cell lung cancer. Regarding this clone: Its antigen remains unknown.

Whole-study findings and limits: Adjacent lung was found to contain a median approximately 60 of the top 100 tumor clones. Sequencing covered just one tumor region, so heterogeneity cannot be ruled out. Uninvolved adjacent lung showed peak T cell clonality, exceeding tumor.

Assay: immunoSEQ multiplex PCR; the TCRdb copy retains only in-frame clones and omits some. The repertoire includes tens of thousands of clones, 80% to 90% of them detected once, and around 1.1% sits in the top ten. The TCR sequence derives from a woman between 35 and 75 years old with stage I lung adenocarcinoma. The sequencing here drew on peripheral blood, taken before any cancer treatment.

The CDR3 region is CASSLTPDLSYGYTF. CDR3 bases: TGTGCCAGCAGCTTAACCCCGGACTTAAGTTATGGCTACACCTTC. This chain links TRBV7-3 with TRBJ1-2, with no clear D. V gave up 0 bases and J gave up 5 bases, with 13 bases separating them. CDR1 SGHTA and CDR2 FQGTGA come from the germline V gene. This CDR3 region has 15 residues.